One sample yielded the 24 T cell receptor beta chains listed below, sequenced in a study of blood T cell repertoires in COVID-19. TCRdb's copy holds only in-frame clones and misses some; the assay was immunoSEQ multiplex PCR. The repertoire has roughly 250,000 clones, 80% to 95% of them found once; the top ten carry 1.9%. What was sequenced was PBMCs or T cells enriched from blood (not recorded which). The receptors here all came from a young woman who had recovered from COVID-19.

The chain carries TRBV10-1 and TRBJ2-6; 9 bases match TRBD1. The V gene end was trimmed by 5 bases and the J gene end by 0 bases; junction bases not matched to a gene: 8. The CDR3 extends over 18 amino acids. Germline CDR1 WNHNN, CDR2 SYGVQD (reference sequence). CDR3 region: CASSSPGQGRSGANVLTF. As DNA, the CDR3 is TGCGCCAGCAGTTCCCCGGGACAGGGCCGCTCTGGGGCCAACGTCCTGACTTTC.

The chain recombines TRBV3-1 (or the pseudogene TRBV3-2) with TRBJ1-2; no definite D call. This CDR3 has 13 residues. Germline V gene data show CDR1 as LGHDT and CDR2 as YNNKEL (reference sequence). V was cut by 0 bases and J by 8 bases, with 10 bases left in between. The CDR3 sequence is CASSQEVSGGYTF. CDR3 in DNA: TGTGCCAGCAGCCAAGAAGTGTCGGGGGGCTACACCTTC.

The chain uses TRBV25-1 and TRBJ1-2; 9 bases agree with TRBD1. This CDR3 region has 14 residues. Looked up from germline, CDR1 is MGHDK and CDR2 is SYGVNS. J gave up 4 bases and V 8 bases, and 8 bases lay outside the gene matches. CDR3 sequence reads: CASSVPGQGYGYTF. The CDR3 nucleotides are TGTGCCAGCTCAGTGCCGGGACAGGGCTATGGCTACACCTTC.

This clone came up a few times. CDR3 DNA: TGTGCCACCAGCAGGACCTCCCGCGGGCCCCAGCATTTT. Translation: CATSRTSRGPQHF. The J gene is TRBJ1-5, the V gene TRBV15; D gene ambiguous. Germline CDR1 reads LNHNV; CDR2 reads YYDKDF (reference sequence). The CDR3 loop spans 13 amino acids. Trimming cost V 3 bases and J 9 bases, with 12 bases left between them.

V and J are TRBV6-2 or TRBV6-3 and TRBJ2-5, with D perhaps matching TRBD1 (6 bases). Germline V gives CDR1 MNHEY, CDR2 SVGEGT. The CDR3 is 15 residues long. The V end lost 2 bases, the J end lost 4 bases, and 14 bases lay between the germline ends. The CDR3 DNA reads TGTGCCAGCAGTTACGGGCAGGGGATTTCAGAGACCCAGTACTTC. It specifies CASSYGQGISETQYF.

The chain employs TRBV6-5 and TRBJ1-2; D perhaps matches TRBD1 (6 bases). This CDR3 spans 15 amino acids. Germline lookup yields CDR1 MNHEY and CDR2 SVGAGI. V was cut by 2 bases and J by 0 bases, with 10 bases left in between. CDR3 region: CASSYADSSNYGYTF. CDR3 sequence (DNA): TGTGCCAGCAGTTACGCGGACAGTTCTAACTATGGCTACACCTTC.

This chain links TRBV6-2 or TRBV6-3 with TRBJ1-6, with a tentative D call TRBD1 (6 bases). The CDR3 is 14 residues long. Trimming stripped 6 bases from V and 6 bases from J, with 12 bases between. The germline CDR1 and CDR2 sequences are MNHEY and SVGEGT. Written as DNA, the CDR3 is TGTGCCAGCAGCCGCAGGGGAAGTAATTCACCCCTCCACTTT. Protein: CASSRRGSNSPLHF.

The chain recombines TRBV23-1 with TRBJ1-1; no reliable D call. TRBV23-1 is placed among ORFs of uncertain function. The CDR3 consists of 12 residues. The V and J ends lost 7 bases and 0 bases respectively, with 6 bases between them. CDR3 sequence (DNA): TGCGCCAGCACCAGATTGAACACTGAAGCTTTCTTT. This encodes CASTRLNTEAFF.

This clone was seen repeatedly, ten times or more. The chain has TRBV7-9 and TRBJ1-2; 11 nucleotides match TRBD1. The CDR3 sequence is 16 residues long. Germline loops: CDR1 SEHNR, CDR2 FQNEAQ (reference sequence). V was pared by 4 bases and J by 7 bases, with 11 bases of the junction left unmatched. CDR3 sequence: CASSSWTGGLSGGYTF. Written as DNA, the CDR3 is TGTGCCAGCAGCTCCTGGACAGGGGGCTTATCGGGTGGCTACACCTTC.

The rearrangement links TRBV12-3 or TRBV12-4 to TRBJ1-1; weak D call: TRBD1 (5 bases). The CDR3 has 13 residues. With 2 bases removed from V and 6 bases from J, the gap between germline ends came to 10 bases. In nucleotides, the CDR3 is TGTGCCAGCAGTTTAATTCGGGGGGCTGAAGCTTTCTTT. The encoded protein is CASSLIRGAEAFF.

The rearrangement uses TRBV7-2 and TRBJ1-5, with D maybe TRBD1 (5 bases). The V end was cut by 4 bases, the J end by 4 bases, with 11 bases between. CDR3 size: 14 residues. Per germline, CDR1 SGHTA and CDR2 FQGNSA. The CDR3 coding sequence is TGTGCCAGCAGCTCCCGGGACTTAAATCAGCCCCAGCATTTT. It codes for CASSSRDLNQPQHF.

The V and J genes are TRBV7-9 and TRBJ1-1; perhaps TRBD1 as D (6 bases). CDR1 is SEHNR and CDR2 is FQNEAQ in the germline V gene (reference sequence). Trimming pared 5 bases from V and 2 bases from J, leaving 12 bases between. The CDR3 spans 14 residues. This CDR3 reads CASSPTGTNTEAFF. The CDR3 DNA follows: TGTGCCAGCAGCCCTACCGGGACAAACACTGAAGCTTTCTTT.

The V gene is TRBV5-1, the J gene TRBJ2-1; D not certain. The germline CDR1 and CDR2 sequences are SGHRS and YFSETQ. V lost 0 bases and J lost 8, with 6 bases in between. The CDR3 runs to 12 residues. In DNA form, the CDR3 reads TGCGCCAGCAGCTTGGGGAGCGATGAGCAGTTCTTC. It is translated as CASSLGSDEQFF.

The chain couples TRBV10-3 to TRBJ1-3; D remains unclear. This CDR3 has 16 amino acids. The V end was cut by 2 bases, the J end by 8 bases, with 19 bases between. Germline V CDR1 and CDR2: ENHRY, SYGVKD. In DNA form, the CDR3 reads TGTGCCATCAGTGAGGTTGAGGGTTCAAGTAAGGACACCATATATTTT. The encoded protein is CAISEVEGSSKDTIYF.

The chain uses TRBV7-2 and TRBJ1-2, with 7 bases identical to TRBD1. The CDR3 runs 14 residues. Germline-derived CDR1 and CDR2 are SGHTA and FQGNSA. V lost 5 bases, J lost 7 bases, and 10 bases stayed unmatched. The CDR3 loop is CASSLFRDSSGYTF. As DNA, the CDR3 is TGTGCCAGCAGCCTATTCCGGGACAGTTCTGGCTACACCTTC.

The CDR3 protein is CASSLGPRDEQYF. The CDR3 nucleotides read TGTGCCAGCAGTTTAGGCCCCAGGGACGAGCAGTACTTC. The chain couples TRBV27 to TRBJ2-7; maybe TRBD1 (5 bases). V was cut by 2 bases and J by 5 bases, with 10 bases left in between. The CDR3 has 13 residues. Germline assignment: CDR1 MNHEY and CDR2 SMNVEV (reference sequence).

V is TRBV4-1 and J is TRBJ1-2; a possible D gene is TRBD1 (6 bases). Trimming cost V 5 bases and J 3 bases, with 16 bases left between them. The CDR3 extends over 15 amino acids. Germline V gene lookup returns CDR1 MGHRA and CDR2 YSYEKL. In DNA form, the CDR3 reads TGCGCCAGCAGCGGCCCCCAGACAGGCCACTATGGCTACACCTTC. This sequence encodes CASSGPQTGHYGYTF.

In this sample, this clone turned up a few times. This specimen includes other DNA sequences encoding the same CDR3. This chain links TRBV9 with TRBJ1-5; the D gene is possibly TRBD1 (5 bases). CDR1 and CDR2 (germline): SGDLS, YYNGEE. The CDR3 has 14 residues. V lost 0 bases, J lost 4 bases, and 8 bases lay in between. The CDR3 region is CASSVAGGNQPQHF. The DNA of the CDR3 is TGTGCCAGCAGCGTAGCTGGGGGGAATCAGCCCCAGCATTTT.

The chain uses TRBV5-1 and TRBJ2-7; 8 bases are shared with TRBD2. The CDR3 has 14 residues. CDR1 SGHRS and CDR2 YFSETQ come from the germline V gene. With V trimmed by 3 bases and J by 3 bases, 5 bases remained unmatched. CDR3 bases: TGCGCCAGCAGCTCCGGGGGGGCTAGCTACGAGCAGTACTTC. As protein: CASSSGGASYEQYF.

The chain uses TRBV11-2 and TRBJ2-2; D is perhaps TRBD2 (6 bases). The CDR3 is 19 amino acids. V was clipped by 2 bases and J by 0 bases, with 19 bases between them. Germline V gene data show CDR1 as SGHAT and CDR2 as FQNNGV. The CDR3 spells CASSLRSRAGGTNTGELFF. The CDR3 DNA reads as TGTGCCAGCAGCTTAAGGTCACGAGCGGGCGGTACGAACACCGGGGAGCTGTTTTTT.

This chain uses TRBV5-4 with TRBJ2-7; D is possibly TRBD2 (6 bases). From germline, CDR1 is SGHNT and CDR2 YYREEE (reference sequence). The V end lost 4 bases, the J end lost 5 bases, and 22 bases lay between the germline ends. The CDR3 contains 16 residues. CDR3 residues: CASSRIGAGYVDEQYF. The CDR3, as DNA: TGTGCCAGCAGCCGCATTGGGGCGGGGTACGTCGACGAGCAGTACTTC.

This sequence joins TRBV2 and TRBJ2-3; D may be TRBD1 (6 bases). Germline V CDR1 and CDR2: SNHLY, FYNNEI. Trimming removed 1 base from V and 2 bases from J, with 19 bases in between. This CDR3 contains 18 residues. CDR3 sequence: CASSEGVGALTLTDTQYF. Written as DNA, the CDR3 is TGTGCCAGCAGTGAAGGGGTGGGGGCCTTAACCCTCACAGATACGCAGTATTTT.

This chain links TRBV7-3 with TRBJ2-3; a possible D gene is TRBD1 (6 bases). V lost 2 bases, J lost 4 bases, and 10 bases lay in between. Germline V gives CDR1 SGHTA, CDR2 FQGTGA. This CDR3 is 14 amino acids long. Written as DNA, the CDR3 is TGTGCCAGCAGCTTAGGGCCAGGGGCAGATACGCAGTATTTT. Protein product: CASSLGPGADTQYF.

CDR3 loop: CASRGSGTSSDPGELFF. The CDR3 region has the DNA TGCGCCAGCAGAGGTTCGGGGACTAGCTCGGACCCCGGGGAGCTGTTTTTT. The chain employs TRBV5-1 and TRBJ2-2, with 9 bases fitting TRBD2. Germline CDR1 and CDR2: SGHRS and YFSETQ. The CDR3 has 17 residues. J was trimmed by 6 bases and V by 5 bases; bases with no gene match: 14.